This T cell receptor (beta chain) was obtained from a study of T cell clonality in common variable immunodeficiency. Study-level findings and limits: CVID subjects shared fewer TCRbeta clones than healthy controls did. CVID patient heterogeneity limited repertoire-clinical complication correlations.

CDR1 and CDR2 (germline): ENHRY, SYGVKD. CDR3 size: 11 residues. With 6 bases removed from V and 3 bases from J, the gap between germline ends came to 6 bases. The data were produced by immunoSEQ multiplex PCR, yet TCRdb's version contains in-frame clones alone and is incomplete. The sample has around 50,000 clones, none seen only once. This clone has a count of ten or more. Its target is unknown. The CDR3 extends 3 residues past the end of the read, so its final part is completed from the germline J gene. V gene TRBV10-3 combines with J gene TRBJ2-7; TRBD2 is a possible D gene (5 bases). The sample taken for sequencing was peripheral blood mononuclear cells. This sequence originates from a person aged 18-69 years in good health. Partial CDR3 DNA: TGTGCCATCAGCGGACTCTACGAG. Residues: CAISGLYE. The full-length CDR3 reads as CAISGLYEQYF.